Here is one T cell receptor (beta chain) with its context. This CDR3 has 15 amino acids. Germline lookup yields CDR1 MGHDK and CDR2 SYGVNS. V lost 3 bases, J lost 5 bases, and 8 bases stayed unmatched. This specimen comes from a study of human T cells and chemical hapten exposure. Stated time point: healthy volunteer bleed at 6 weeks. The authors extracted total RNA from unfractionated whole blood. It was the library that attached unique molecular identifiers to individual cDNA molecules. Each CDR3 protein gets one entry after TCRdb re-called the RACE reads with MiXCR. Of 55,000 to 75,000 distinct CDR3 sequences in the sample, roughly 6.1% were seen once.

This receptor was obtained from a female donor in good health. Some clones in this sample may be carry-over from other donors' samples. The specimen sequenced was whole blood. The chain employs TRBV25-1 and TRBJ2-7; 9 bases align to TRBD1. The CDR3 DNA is TGTGCCAGCAGTGACCCACAGGGGGCGTTAAACGAGCAGTACTTC. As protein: CASSDPQGALNEQYF.